One and the same sample provided the 5 T cell receptor beta chains below, sequenced in a study of identical twins. TCRdb re-derived calls from the 5' RACE reads in MiXCR, one entry per CDR3 protein. The top ten clones hold over 10% of a sample with roughly 720,000 distinct CDR3 sequences, about 18% of them seen once. These data are also associated with another study on T cells expressing NK-cell markers.

The sample comprised PBMCs. These receptor sequences come from a woman aged 18 to 35 in good health.

This chain links TRBV20-1 with TRBJ2-5, with 7 bases matching TRBD1. CDR1 is DFQATT, CDR2 SNEGSKA, per germline (reference sequence). V shed 5 bases, J shed 3 bases, and the junction held 6 bases outside the gene matches. The CDR3 consists of 13 residues. The CDR3 nucleotides are TGCAGTGCTGGGAACAGGGGAAAAGAGACCCAGTACTTC. Its protein product is CSAGNRGKETQYF.

This clonotype occurred once. This chain uses TRBV27 with TRBJ2-2; 11 nucleotides match TRBD2. CDR3 size: 16 residues. V shed 4 bases, J shed 0 bases, and the junction held 1 base outside the gene matches. Per germline, CDR1 MNHEY and CDR2 SMNVEV (reference sequence). CDR3 protein: CASSWTSGPNTGELFF. CDR3 in DNA: TGTGCCAGCAGTTGGACTAGCGGGCCGAACACCGGGGAGCTGTTTTTT.

This clonotype was observed a few times. This sequence joins TRBV30 and TRBJ2-7; TRBD1 agrees at 8 bases. The germline CDR1 and CDR2 sequences are GTSNPN and SVGIG (reference sequence). Trimming at V came to 3 bases and at J to 3 bases, leaving 7 bases not matched to a gene. The CDR3 has 14 residues. The CDR3 region is CAWRGMGQDYEQYF. CDR3 in DNA: TGTGCCTGGAGAGGTATGGGACAGGACTACGAGCAGTACTTC. Full variable domain (missing parts from reference TRBV30 and TRBJ2-7): SQTIHQWPATLVQPVGSPLSLECTVEGTSNPNLYWYRQAAGRGLQLLFYSVGIGQISSEVPQNLSASRPQDRQFILSSKKLLLSDSGFYLCAWRGMGQDYEQYFGPGTRLTVT.

This sequence joins TRBV19 and TRBJ1-1; D not resolved. In germline, CDR1 is LNHDA, CDR2 SQIVND (reference sequence). Trimming took off 5 bases at V and 7 bases at J, with 14 bases between the two ends. This CDR3 has 13 residues. CDR3 sequence: CASSVLRTDEAFF. The CDR3 DNA is TGTGCCAGTAGTGTCCTAAGGACGGATGAAGCTTTCTTT.

This clonotype was picked up a small number of times. The V call is TRBV7-8, the J call TRBJ2-7, with 9 bases identical to TRBD1. Germline CDR1 and CDR2: SGHVS and FQNEAQ. The CDR3 runs to 15 residues. V lost 4 bases and J lost 7; bases outside the gene matches: 11. The CDR3 here is CASSSQGQGRGEQYF. CDR3 nucleotide sequence: TGTGCCAGCAGCTCACAGGGACAGGGAAGAGGGGAGCAGTACTTC.